This TCR beta chain came from a study of T cell repertoires in cytomegalovirus infection (dated by TCRdb to about 2019). At the level of the whole study: The HLA type of each donor mattered for the analysis, because public TCR beta signatures pointed to carriage of CMV infection along with the matching HLA type. Results and caveats for the whole study, not just this receptor: Carriers of CMV infection plus the relevant HLA type were discriminated by the cumulative frequency of public TCR beta family members in the study cohort and in an independent roughly 350-donor cohort. The ex vivo response was dominated by HLA-C-restricted CMV-specific TCR beta clonotypes, which also provided the single most frequent clonotype in two of eight donors.

CDR3 length: 17 amino acids, cysteine to phenylalanine. The entry retains the CDR3 DNA only, 51 bases that are in frame from base 1. The germline V and J ends show losses of 1 base and 4 bases respectively, and no gene match explains 6 bases of the junction. CDR1 and CDR2, per the germline V gene, are MNHEY and SVGAGI. TCRdb names Illumina HiSeq 1500 as the instrument used. TCRdb ran its own pipeline on the public reads, namely fastp trimming at Q25 and MiXCR clone calling, and kept in-frame beta chains. When rows share a CDR3 protein, they turn into one entry using the most common DNA and genes. Present in this sample are 500,000 to 600,000 distinct CDR3 sequences, approximately 15% of which were seen just once. Together, the top ten hold 20% to 30% of the sample. This clonotype was counted between two and nine times. There is no known antigen for this receptor. Qualities for individual bases were not recorded, and no much larger clone is one base off.

The chain is assembled from TRBV6-5 and TRBJ2-2, and 10 junction bases match TRBD2. The sample taken for sequencing was CD8+ T cells from PBMCs. The clonotype comes from a human donor in good health (CMV status not recorded). Some clones in this sample may be carry-over from other donors' samples. The CDR3 corresponds to CASSYLSLAGGTGELFF. The sequence in DNA is TGTGCCAGCAGTTACTTAAGCTTAGCGGGAGGCACCGGGGAGCTGTTTTTT.